These 18 T cell receptor beta chains originate from one sample sequenced in a study of tumor-infiltrating lymphocytes in primary liver carcinoma. The authors made TCR beta cDNA from approximately 500 ng total RNA with a constant-region primer. Each TCR beta library was derived from three nested multiplex PCR rounds that employed slightly modified ARM-PCR. The opening two PCR rounds, ten to eleven cycles each, paired TRBV1-TRBV30 forward primers with a C-beta reverse primer. TCRdb re-derived calls from the multiplex PCR reads in MiXCR, one entry per CDR3 protein. Found here are 310,000 or so distinct CDR3 sequences, around three fifths of them singletons; the top ten hold 15% to 20%. Researchers drew blood RNA from unsorted whole blood and extracted germline DNA as well. The specimen was peripheral blood. These receptor sequences come from a woman aged 30 to 39 with primary liver carcinoma and hepatitis B virus infection.

Worth noting for this clonotype: A much bigger clone sits one base away, suggesting this may be a read error. The rearrangement links TRBV5-4 to TRBJ2-1; 8 nucleotides line up with TRBD2. Germline assignment: CDR1 SGHNT and CDR2 YYREEE (reference sequence). The CDR3 is made up of 13 amino acids. The CDR3 DNA is TGTGCCAGCAGTTTTAGCGGGACCAATGAGAAGTTCTTC. Its translation is CASSFSGTNEKFF.

For this clonotype: A much larger clone lies a single base off, so this may be a read error. The chain combines TRBV6-1 with TRBJ1-5, with a tentative D call TRBD1 (5 bases). The CDR3 extends over 14 amino acids. CDR1 and CDR2 (germline): MNHNS, SASEGT. CDR3 nucleotide sequence: TGTGCCTCGGAGTCAGGGCAGGGCGATCAGTCCCAGCATTTT. This translates into CASESGQGDQSQHF.

This clonotype has more than one count but fewer than ten. This chain links TRBV6-2 or TRBV6-3 with TRBJ1-2; D uncertain. V was trimmed by 6 bases and J by 4 bases, leaving 18 bases between them. The CDR3 is 15 amino acids. Germline CDR1 reads MNHEY; CDR2 reads SVGEGT. The CDR3 loop is CASRNSGQVLYGYTF. In DNA form, the CDR3 reads TGTGCCAGCAGAAACTCGGGTCAGGTCCTCTATGGCTACACCTTC.

Notes on this clonotype: The junction departs from the called germline gene at one end, perhaps through a read error. This sequence joins TRBV11-2 and TRBJ2-5; the D call may be TRBD1 or TRBD2 (6 bases each). The germline V gene encodes CDR1 SGHAT and CDR2 FQNNGV. This CDR3 has 15 residues. This chain's CDR3 is CANSPNRGRSETRYF. The CDR3 coding sequence is TGTGCCAACAGCCCAAATAGGGGGAGGTCGGAGACCCGGTACTTC.

This clonotype was seen more than once but under ten times. The chain joins TRBV12-3 or TRBV12-4 to TRBJ2-1, with 15 bases that match TRBD2. The length of the CDR3 is 17 residues. V lost 5 bases to trimming and J lost 2 bases; unmatched junction nucleotides: 4. CDR3 region: CASSQRTSGRAYNEQFF. CDR3 nucleotide sequence: TGTGCCAGCAGTCAACGGACTAGCGGGAGGGCCTACAATGAGCAGTTCTTC.

This clonotype has more than one count but fewer than ten. The CDR3 protein is CASSLEPELGGTQYF. CDR3 sequence (DNA): TGCGCCAGCAGCTTGGAGCCAGAATTGGGGGGGACCCAGTACTTC. The rearrangement links TRBV5-1 to TRBJ2-5; possible D gene TRBD2, 6 bases. CDR1 and CDR2 (germline): SGHRS, YFSETQ. V gave up 0 bases and J gave up 7 bases, with 16 bases separating them. This CDR3 is built from 15 residues. Complete variable domain (other parts from reference TRBV5-1 and TRBJ2-5): KAGVTQTPRYLIKTRGQQVTLSCSPISGHRSVSWYQQTPGQGLQFLFEYFSETQRNKGNFPGRFSGRQFSNSRSEMNVSTLELGDSALYLCASSLEPELGGTQYFGPGTRLLVL.

In this sample, this clonotype turned up many times. The CDR3: CASSPGLGAGELFF. The CDR3 coding sequence is TGTGCCAGCAGTCCGGGACTAGGGGCCGGGGAGCTGTTTTTT. The chain couples TRBV12-3 or TRBV12-4 to TRBJ2-2; 8 nucleotides line up with TRBD2. The V gene end was trimmed by 5 bases and the J gene end by 6 bases; junction bases not matched to a gene: 5. The CDR3 length is 14 residues.

The genes are TRBV4-2 and TRBJ1-1; perhaps TRBD1 as D (5 bases). CDR1 is LGHNA and CDR2 is YNFKEQ in the germline V gene. The CDR3 extends over 14 amino acids. V lost 5 bases and J lost 5, with 15 bases in between. The CDR3 DNA reads as TGTGCCAGCAGCGTACGGGGAGGGGAAACTGAAGCTTTCTTT. Its protein product is CASSVRGGETEAFF.

This clonotype has more than one count but fewer than ten. The V gene is TRBV28, the J gene TRBJ2-4; D remains ambiguous. V was trimmed by 5 bases and J by 3 bases, leaving 11 bases between them. This CDR3 has 14 residues. The germline gives CDR1 MDHEN, CDR2 SYDVKM. CDR3 coding DNA: TGTGCCAGCAGTCTCGAATACGGCAAAAACATTCAGTACTTC. Its protein is CASSLEYGKNIQYF.

As for this clonotype: A junction end diverges from the germline sequence, so it may reflect a read error. The chain carries TRBV6-6 and TRBJ2-6; tentative D call: TRBD1 (6 bases). From germline, CDR1 is MNHNY and CDR2 SVGAGI (reference sequence). The CDR3 contains 20 residues. The CDR3 here is CAGSYRAFPYPSSGANVLTF. The CDR3 region has the DNA TGTGCCGGCAGTTACAGGGCCTTTCCTTACCCTAGCTCTGGGGCCAACGTCCTGACTTTC.

The J gene is TRBJ2-7, the V gene TRBV4-2; a possible D gene is TRBD1 (6 bases). The CDR3 runs to 15 residues. Deletions cut 4 bases from V and 6 bases from J, with 19 bases between. Germline V gene sequence: CDR1 LGHNA, CDR2 YNFKEQ. The CDR3 region has the DNA TGTGCCAGCAGCCTCCTCCCAGGACAGCTACGCGAGCAGTACTTC. Its protein is CASSLLPGQLREQYF.

This rearrangement joins TRBV10-3 to TRBJ2-3; the D is unclear. CDR1 is ENHRY, CDR2 SYGVKD, per germline. Trimming stripped 3 bases from V and 3 bases from J, with 7 bases between. CDR3 length: 13 residues. The CDR3 region has the DNA TGTGCCATCAGTGACAGAGAAACAGATACGCAGTATTTT. Translating gives CAISDRETDTQYF.

J is TRBJ1-5 and V is TRBV12-5, with D possibly matching TRBD1 (5 bases). Germline assignment: CDR1 LGHNT and CDR2 FRNRAP. Trimming removed 5 bases at V and 2 bases at J, with 19 bases between. The CDR3 sequence is 17 residues long. CDR3: CASGQVLLGAGNQPQHF. Written as DNA, the CDR3 is TGTGCTAGTGGTCAAGTCCTTTTAGGGGCCGGCAATCAGCCCCAGCATTTT.

With respect to this clonotype: This may be a read error, as it is one base from a much larger clone. The rearrangement uses TRBV6-2 or TRBV6-3 and TRBJ2-1; D call uncertain. The length of the CDR3 is 12 residues. Germline CDR1 is MNHEY and CDR2 is SVGEGT. The CDR3 loop reads CVSTLAPNEQFF. CDR3 in DNA: TGTGTCAGCACCCTGGCCCCGAATGAGCAGTTCTTC.

This chain connects TRBV30 to TRBJ2-7, with 9 bases lining up with TRBD1. With V trimmed by 5 bases and J by 6 bases, 8 bases remained unmatched. The CDR3 is 13 residues long. Germline lookup yields CDR1 GTSNPN and CDR2 SVGIG (reference sequence). For the CDR3, the DNA is TGTGCCTGGCGGGACAGGGCAGTAGGCGAGCAGTACTTC. It is translated as CAWRDRAVGEQYF.

Details on this clonotype: The CDR3 end shows no conserved phenylalanine or tryptophan, and so a read error is likely. V usage is TRBV7-9 and J usage is TRBJ1-5; a weak D match, TRBD1 (6 bases). Germline V gene data show CDR1 as SEHNR and CDR2 as FQNEAQ (reference sequence). This CDR3 spans 16 amino acids. The CDR3 nucleotides are TGCGCCAGCAGCTTAGGGGCCGTAGGGGGGAATCAGCCCCAGCATTCT. This sequence encodes CASSLGAVGGNQPQHS.

This clonotype was detected once. This is likely a read error, given that the CDR3 carries no conserved phenylalanine or tryptophan at its end. The limits of the CDR3 on the DNA are not certain, so only TCRdb's listed CDR3 is given. The rearrangement joins TRBV11-3 to TRBJ2-7; whether TRBD1, the table's D call, matches the DNA was not checked. The CDR3 has 15 residues if both end residues are counted. Per the germline V gene, CDR1 is SGHNT and CDR2 is YENEEA. CDR3 sequence: CASSWGTGPAYERYL.

The chain combines TRBV7-9 with TRBJ2-7, with 7 bases identical to TRBD2. J lost 4 bases, V lost 6 bases, and 12 bases had no gene match. The V gene's germline CDR1 is SEHNR and CDR2 FQNEAQ (reference sequence). The length of the CDR3 is 15 residues. The CDR3 reads CASSSRGGATYEQYF. Written as DNA, the CDR3 is TGTGCCAGCAGTTCCCGGGGAGGGGCAACGTACGAGCAGTACTTC.